This T cell receptor beta chain came from a study of blood T cell repertoires in COVID-19. Study context: Whether acute or convalescent, the COVID-19 samples came from the United States, Italy and Spain. In each case, the material was cDNA or gDNA derived from T cells, B-cell-depleted T cells, or PBMCs.

Per the study methods: For nucleated cells, counts were estimated from reference gene primer amplification. Profiled with immunoSEQ multiplex PCR; TCRdb holds only in-frame clones, not every one. The DNA gave D and trimming, while V, J and clone size come from that table. The repertoire holds about 98,000 clones, with 87% as singletons. From germline, CDR1 is MNHEY and CDR2 SVGAGI. This CDR3 is 14 amino acids long. Trimming took 3 bases from V and 7 from J, leaving 16 bases between them. Input material: peripheral blood. This rearrangement joins TRBV6-5 to TRBJ2-7, with D tentatively TRBD1 (5 bases). The sequence was collected from a man aged 65 to 85 with acute or convalescent COVID-19. The CDR3 sequence is CASSYSPGLSEQYV. CDR3 sequence (DNA): TGTGCCAGCAGTTATTCTCCAGGGCTGAGTGAGCAGTACGTC.